The source of this T cell receptor beta chain is a study of memory CD4+ T cells and cytomegalovirus serostatus. The sort gate was single viable CD3+CD4+CD8-CD45RO+ cells for memory CD4+ T cells. TCRdb's copy holds only in-frame clones and misses some; the assay was immunoSEQ multiplex PCR. The table shows 38,000 or so clones, with about four fifths occurring only once. V lost 3 bases to trimming and J lost 4 bases, with 8 bases between them. The CDR3 length is 13 residues. The V gene's germline CDR1 is MGHRA and CDR2 YSYEKL. Sequencing input: memory CD4+ T cells from blood. The receptor's source is an adult in good health and CMV-seronegative. The chain recombines TRBV4-1 with TRBJ2-3; D not certain. The CDR3 coding sequence is TGCGCCAGCAGCCATTATGTGGCAGATACGCAGTATTTT. Translation gives CASSHYVADTQYF.